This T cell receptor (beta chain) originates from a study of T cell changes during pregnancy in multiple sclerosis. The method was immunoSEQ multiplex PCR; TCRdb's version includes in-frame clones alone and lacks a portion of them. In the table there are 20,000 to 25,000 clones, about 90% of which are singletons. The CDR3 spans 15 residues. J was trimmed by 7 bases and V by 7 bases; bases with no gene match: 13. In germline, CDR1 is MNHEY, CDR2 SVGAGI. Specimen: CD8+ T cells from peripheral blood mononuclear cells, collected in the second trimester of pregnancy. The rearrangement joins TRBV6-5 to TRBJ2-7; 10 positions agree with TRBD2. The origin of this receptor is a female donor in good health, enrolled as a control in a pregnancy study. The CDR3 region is CASTRGAGGPGEQYF. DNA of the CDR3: TGTGCCAGCACCCGGGGAGCGGGAGGGCCGGGGGAGCAGTACTTC.